This paragraph covers one TCR beta chain sequence. Its antigen is unidentified. Germline V gives CDR1 SQVTM, CDR2 ANQGSEA. V lost 1 base to trimming and J lost 12 bases; unmatched junction nucleotides: 21. This CDR3 region has 19 residues. These data are taken from a study of beta chain features in type 1 diabetes. Study-wide results and caveats: Researchers report that Type 1 diabetes patients had moderately but significantly shorter TCRB CDR3s across all four CD4+ subsets. Whether TCRB rearrangement is influenced by HLA type was left unresolved in this analysis.

Reverse transcription of all isolated RNA meant that expressed TCRB transcripts were sequenced. TCRdb's copy holds only in-frame clones and misses some; the assay was immunoSEQ multiplex PCR. Found here are around 250,000 clones, roughly 13% of them singletons; the top ten hold 0.015% to 0.02%. This sequence originates from a man younger than 40 with type 1 diabetes. The V and J genes are TRBV29-1 and TRBJ2-1; 13 bases line up with TRBD2. Specimen: naive CD4+ T cells from blood. The CDR3 DNA sequence: TGCAGCGTTGAAGGGGTTGGGACTAGCGGGATATTCGGGTTTCGTCGGCAGTTCTTC. Residues: CSVEGVGTSGIFGFRRQFF.